This T cell receptor beta chain was recovered during a study of shared T cell receptors in the human thymus. This clone has only one observation. The method was immunoSEQ multiplex PCR; TCRdb's version includes in-frame clones alone and lacks a portion of them. Of about 710,000 clones in the sample, around 87% were seen once. The CDR3 is 15 residues long. V lost 2 bases, J lost 7 bases, and 15 bases lay in between. Germline CDR1 reads SGHTA; CDR2 reads FQGNSA. The data were also submitted as part of a second study, on human thymus T cells. As reported in that work: It looked as if thymic and blood repertoires used V and J genes in a biased way. Among unrelated individuals, related research reported thymic repertoires that overlapped highly.

The chain links TRBV7-2 to TRBJ2-4, with D perhaps matching TRBD1 (5 bases). The sequenced sample consisted of thymocytes. The source of this sequence is a boy under two years old with a congenital heart defect. The CDR3 loop reads CASSLPVLQVNIQYF. The CDR3, as DNA: TGTGCCAGCAGCTTACCCGTATTACAGGTCAACATTCAGTACTTC. Drawing the rest from reference TRBV7-2 and TRBJ2-4, the complete variable domain is GAGVSQSPSNKVTEKGKDVELRCDPISGHTALYWYRQSLGQGLEFLIYFQGNSAPDKSGLPSDRFSAERTGGSVSTLTIQRTQQEDSAVYLCASSLPVLQVNIQYFGAGTRLSVL.